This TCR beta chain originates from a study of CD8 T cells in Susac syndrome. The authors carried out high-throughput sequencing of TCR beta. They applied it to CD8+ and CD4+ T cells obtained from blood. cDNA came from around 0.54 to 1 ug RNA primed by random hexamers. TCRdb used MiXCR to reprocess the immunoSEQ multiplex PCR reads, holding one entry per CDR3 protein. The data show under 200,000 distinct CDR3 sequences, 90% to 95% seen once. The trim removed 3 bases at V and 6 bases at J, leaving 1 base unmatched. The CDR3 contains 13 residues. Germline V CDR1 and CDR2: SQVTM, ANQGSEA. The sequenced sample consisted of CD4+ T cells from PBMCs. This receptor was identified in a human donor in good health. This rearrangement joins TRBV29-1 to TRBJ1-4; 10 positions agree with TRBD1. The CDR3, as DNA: TGCAGCGTTGACGGGACAGGGGATGAAAAACTGTTTTTT. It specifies CSVDGTGDEKLFF.